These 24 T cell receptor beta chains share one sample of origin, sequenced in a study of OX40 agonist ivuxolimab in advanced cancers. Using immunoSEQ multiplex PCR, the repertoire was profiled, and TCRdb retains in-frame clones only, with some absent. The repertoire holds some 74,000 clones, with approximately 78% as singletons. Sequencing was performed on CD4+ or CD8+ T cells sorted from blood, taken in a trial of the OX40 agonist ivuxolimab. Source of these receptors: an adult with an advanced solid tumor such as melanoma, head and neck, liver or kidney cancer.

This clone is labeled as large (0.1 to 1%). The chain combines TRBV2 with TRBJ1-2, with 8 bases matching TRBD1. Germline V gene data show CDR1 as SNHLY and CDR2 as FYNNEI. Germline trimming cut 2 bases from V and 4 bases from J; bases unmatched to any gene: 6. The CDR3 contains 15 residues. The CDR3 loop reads CASSEQPGQVYGYTF. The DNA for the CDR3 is TGTGCCAGCAGTGAACAACCGGGACAGGTCTATGGCTACACCTTC.

CDR3 protein: CASSESYGANTGELFF. CDR3 DNA sequence: TGTGCCAGCAGTGAAAGCTATGGGGCGAACACCGGGGAGCTGTTTTTT. The V and J genes are TRBV6-1 and TRBJ2-2; D call uncertain. Germline V gene data show CDR1 as MNHNS and CDR2 as SASEGT. V was pared by 2 bases and J by 0 bases, with 10 bases between. This CDR3 spans 16 amino acids.

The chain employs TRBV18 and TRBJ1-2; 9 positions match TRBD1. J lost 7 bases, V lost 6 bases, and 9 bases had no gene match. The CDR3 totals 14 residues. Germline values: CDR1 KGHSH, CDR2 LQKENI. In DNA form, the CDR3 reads TGTGCCAGCTCGGCGGGACAGGGAATCGGTGGCTACACCTTC. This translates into CASSAGQGIGGYTF.

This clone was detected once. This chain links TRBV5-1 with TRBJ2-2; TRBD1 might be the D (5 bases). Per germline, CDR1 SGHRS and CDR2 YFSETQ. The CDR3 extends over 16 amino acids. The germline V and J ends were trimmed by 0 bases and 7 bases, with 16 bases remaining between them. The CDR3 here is CASSLVGGRAFGELFF. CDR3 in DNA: TGCGCCAGCAGCTTGGTCGGCGGCAGGGCATTCGGGGAGCTGTTTTTT.

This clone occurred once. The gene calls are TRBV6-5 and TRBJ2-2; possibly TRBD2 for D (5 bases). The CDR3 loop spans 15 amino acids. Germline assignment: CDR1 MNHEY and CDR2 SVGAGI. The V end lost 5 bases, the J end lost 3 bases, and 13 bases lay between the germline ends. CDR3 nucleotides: TGTGCCAGCAGTCTTCAGTGGGGAGACACCGGGGAGCTGTTTTTT. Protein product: CASSLQWGDTGELFF.

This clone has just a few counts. The CDR3 nucleotides read TGTGCCAGCACCAATCTGGCCTCTGGGGCCAACGTCCTGACTTTC. This codes for CASTNLASGANVLTF. This chain joins TRBV28 and TRBJ2-6; D not certain. Between the trimmed V and J ends, which lost 7 bases and 0 bases, there was a span of 10 bases. The CDR3 length is 15 residues. Germline loops: CDR1 MDHEN, CDR2 SYDVKM.

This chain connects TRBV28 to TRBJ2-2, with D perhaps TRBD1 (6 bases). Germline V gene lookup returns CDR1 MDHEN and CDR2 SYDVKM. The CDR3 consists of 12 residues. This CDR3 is CVSSQGHGELFF. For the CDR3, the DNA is TGTGTATCCTCCCAGGGGCACGGGGAGCTGTTTTTT.

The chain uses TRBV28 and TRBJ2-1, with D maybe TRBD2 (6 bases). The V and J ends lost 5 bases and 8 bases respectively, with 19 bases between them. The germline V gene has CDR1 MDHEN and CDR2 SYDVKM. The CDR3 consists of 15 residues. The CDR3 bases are TGTGCCAGCAGTCAAGGAGGGCCGCCGAGAGATGAGCAGTTCTTC. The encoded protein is CASSQGGPPRDEQFF.

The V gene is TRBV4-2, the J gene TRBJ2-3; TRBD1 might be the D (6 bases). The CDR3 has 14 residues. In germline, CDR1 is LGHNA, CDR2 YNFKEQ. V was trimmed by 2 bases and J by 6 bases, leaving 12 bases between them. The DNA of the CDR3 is TGTGCCAGCAGCCAACCGGGACACGCGGATACGCAGTATTTT. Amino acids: CASSQPGHADTQYF.

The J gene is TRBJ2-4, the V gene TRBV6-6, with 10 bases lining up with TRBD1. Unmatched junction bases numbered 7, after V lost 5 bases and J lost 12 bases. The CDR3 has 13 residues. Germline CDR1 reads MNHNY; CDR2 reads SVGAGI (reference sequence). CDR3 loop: CASSDRDRGDQYF. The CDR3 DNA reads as TGTGCCAGCAGTGACCGGGACAGGGGAGATCAGTACTTC.

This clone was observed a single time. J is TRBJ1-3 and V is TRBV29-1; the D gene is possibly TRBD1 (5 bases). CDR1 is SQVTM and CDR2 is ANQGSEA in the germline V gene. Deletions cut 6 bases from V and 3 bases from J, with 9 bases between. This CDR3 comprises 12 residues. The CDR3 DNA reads TGCAGCGTCCAGGGATTTGGAAACACCATATATTTT. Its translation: CSVQGFGNTIYF. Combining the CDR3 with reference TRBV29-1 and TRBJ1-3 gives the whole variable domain SAVISQKPSRDICQRGTSLTIQCQVDSQVTMMFWYRQQPGQSLTLIATANQGSEATYESGFVIDKFPISRPNLTFSTLTVSNMSPEDSSIYLCSVQGFGNTIYFGEGSWLTVV.

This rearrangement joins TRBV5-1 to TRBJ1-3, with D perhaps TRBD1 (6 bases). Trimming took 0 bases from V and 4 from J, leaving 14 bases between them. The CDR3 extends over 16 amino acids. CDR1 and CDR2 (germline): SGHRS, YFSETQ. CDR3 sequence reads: CASSLGSGANGNTIYF. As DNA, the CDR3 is TGCGCCAGCAGCTTGGGATCGGGGGCTAACGGAAACACCATATATTTT.

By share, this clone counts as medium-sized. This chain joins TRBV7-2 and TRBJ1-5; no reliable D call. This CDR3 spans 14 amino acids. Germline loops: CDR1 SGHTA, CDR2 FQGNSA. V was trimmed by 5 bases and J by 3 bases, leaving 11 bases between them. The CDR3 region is CASSAGRTNQPQHF. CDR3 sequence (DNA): TGTGCCAGCAGCGCCGGACGGACCAATCAGCCCCAGCATTTT.

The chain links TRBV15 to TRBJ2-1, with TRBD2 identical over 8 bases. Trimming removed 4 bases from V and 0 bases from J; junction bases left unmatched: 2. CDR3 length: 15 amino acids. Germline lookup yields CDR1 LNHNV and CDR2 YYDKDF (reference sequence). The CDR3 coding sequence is TGTGCCACCAGCACCCTAGCGGGCTCCTACAATGAGCAGTTCTTC. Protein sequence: CATSTLAGSYNEQFF.

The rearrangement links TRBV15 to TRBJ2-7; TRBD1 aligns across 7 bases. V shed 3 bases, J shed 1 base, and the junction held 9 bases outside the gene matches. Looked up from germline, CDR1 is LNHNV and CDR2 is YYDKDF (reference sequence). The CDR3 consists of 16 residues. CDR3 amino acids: CATSSLPGQISYEQYF. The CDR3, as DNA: TGTGCCACCAGCAGCCTACCGGGACAGATTTCCTACGAGCAGTACTTC.

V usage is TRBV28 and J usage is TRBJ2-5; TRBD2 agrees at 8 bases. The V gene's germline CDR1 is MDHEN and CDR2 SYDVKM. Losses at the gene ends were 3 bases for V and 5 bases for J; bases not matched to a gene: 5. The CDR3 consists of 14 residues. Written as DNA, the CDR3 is TGTGCCAGCAGTTTCGGGACTAGGGAGGAGACCCAGTACTTC. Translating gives CASSFGTREETQYF. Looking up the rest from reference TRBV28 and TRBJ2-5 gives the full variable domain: DVKVTQSSRYLVKRTGEKVFLECVQDMDHENMFWYRQDPGLGLRLIYFSYDVKMKEKGDIPEGYSVSREKKERFSLILESASTNQTSMYLCASSFGTREETQYFGPGTRLLVL.

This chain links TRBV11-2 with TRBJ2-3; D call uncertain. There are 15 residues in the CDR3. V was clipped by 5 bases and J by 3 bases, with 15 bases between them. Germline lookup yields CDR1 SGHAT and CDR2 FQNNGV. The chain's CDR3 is CASSPRIGVTDTQYF. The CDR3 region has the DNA TGTGCCAGCAGCCCCCGCATAGGCGTGACAGATACGCAGTATTTT.

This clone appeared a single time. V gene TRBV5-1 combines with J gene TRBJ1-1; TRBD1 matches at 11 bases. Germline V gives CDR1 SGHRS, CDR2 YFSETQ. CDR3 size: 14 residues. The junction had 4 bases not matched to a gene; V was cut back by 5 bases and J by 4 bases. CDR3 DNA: TGCGCCAGCAGTTCCGGGACAGGGGGCACTGAAGCTTTCTTT. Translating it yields CASSSGTGGTEAFF.

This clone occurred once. This CDR3 is CASSLKTGRGGTEAFF. The CDR3 coding sequence is TGTGCCAGCAGCCTCAAGACGGGGAGGGGCGGCACTGAAGCTTTCTTT. The genes are TRBV7-2 and TRBJ1-1, with D maybe TRBD1 (5 bases). The CDR3 sequence is 16 residues long. V was pared by 5 bases and J by 4 bases, with 20 bases between. Germline-derived CDR1 and CDR2 are SGHTA and FQGNSA.

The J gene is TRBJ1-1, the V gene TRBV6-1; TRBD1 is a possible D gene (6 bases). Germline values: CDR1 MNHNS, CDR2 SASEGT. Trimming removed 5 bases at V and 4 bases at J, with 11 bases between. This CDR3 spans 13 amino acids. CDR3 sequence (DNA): TGTGCCAGCAGTCCAGGGGTGGTCACTGAAGCTTTCTTT. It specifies CASSPGVVTEAFF.

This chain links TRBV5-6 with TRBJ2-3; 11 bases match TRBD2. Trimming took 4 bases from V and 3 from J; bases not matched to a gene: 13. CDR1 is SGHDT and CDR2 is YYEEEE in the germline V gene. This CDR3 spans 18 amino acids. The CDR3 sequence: CASSATSGDTRGTDTQYF. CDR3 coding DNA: TGTGCCAGCAGCGCGACTAGCGGGGACACTCGTGGGACAGATACGCAGTATTTT.

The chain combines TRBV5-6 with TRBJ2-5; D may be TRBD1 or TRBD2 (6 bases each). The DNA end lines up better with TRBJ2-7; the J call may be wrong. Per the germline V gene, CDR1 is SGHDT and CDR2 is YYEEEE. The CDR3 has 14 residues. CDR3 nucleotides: TGTGCCAGCAGCTTGGCCTGGGGGGCCCTCGAGCAGTACTTC. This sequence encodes CASSLAWGALEQYF.

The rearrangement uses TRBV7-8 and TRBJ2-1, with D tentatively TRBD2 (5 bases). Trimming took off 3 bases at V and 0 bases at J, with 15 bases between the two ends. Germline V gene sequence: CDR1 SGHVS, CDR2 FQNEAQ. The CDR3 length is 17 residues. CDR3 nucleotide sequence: TGTGCCAGCAGCTTGGAGTCCGGGGTTAGCTCCTACAATGAGCAGTTCTTC. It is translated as CASSLESGVSSYNEQFF.

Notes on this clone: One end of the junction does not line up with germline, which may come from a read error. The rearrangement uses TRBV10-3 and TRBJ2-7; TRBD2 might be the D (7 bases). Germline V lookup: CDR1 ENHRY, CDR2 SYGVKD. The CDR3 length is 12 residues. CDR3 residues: CAISESGGASVF. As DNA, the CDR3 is TGTGCCATCAGTGAGTCTGGGGGGGCCAGTGTCTTC.